This T cell receptor (beta chain) was sequenced in a study of T cells after yellow fever vaccination. Study-level findings and limits: Clonotypes found in both CD4 and CD8 compartments made up a small share. The secondary response peaked faster, at day 5 versus 15, but was weaker.

TCRdb used MiXCR to reprocess the 5' RACE reads, holding one entry per CDR3 protein. The sample consists of about 320,000 distinct CDR3 sequences, 3.5% to 5% of them appearing once. This clonotype appeared a few times. Its antigen is unidentified. CDR1 and CDR2 (germline): SGHRS, YFSETQ. V was pared by 0 bases and J by 4 bases, with 15 bases between. This CDR3 spans 16 amino acids. Source: PBMCs, taken 15 days after the yellow fever booster vaccination. This chain joins TRBV5-1 and TRBJ2-3, with D tentatively TRBD1 (7 bases). The receptor was isolated from a man between 18 and 35 years old who received the YFV17D yellow fever vaccine. CDR3 sequence (DNA): TGCGCCAGCAGCTTGGCCCAGGGGGGTAGGGCAGATACGCAGTATTTT. This codes for CASSLAQGGRADTQYF.